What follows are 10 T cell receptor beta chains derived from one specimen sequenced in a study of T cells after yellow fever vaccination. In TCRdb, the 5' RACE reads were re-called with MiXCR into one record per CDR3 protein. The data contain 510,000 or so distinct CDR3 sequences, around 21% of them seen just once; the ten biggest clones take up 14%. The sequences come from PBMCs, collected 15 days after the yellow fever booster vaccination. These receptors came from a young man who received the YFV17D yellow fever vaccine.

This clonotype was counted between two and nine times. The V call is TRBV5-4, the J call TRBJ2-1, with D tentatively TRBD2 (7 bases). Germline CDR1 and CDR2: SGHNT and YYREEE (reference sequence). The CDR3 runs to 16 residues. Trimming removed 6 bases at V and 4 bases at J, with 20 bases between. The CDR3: CASKGRGAVGYNEQFF. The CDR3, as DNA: TGTGCCAGCAAGGGTCGGGGGGCTGTAGGATACAATGAGCAGTTCTTC.

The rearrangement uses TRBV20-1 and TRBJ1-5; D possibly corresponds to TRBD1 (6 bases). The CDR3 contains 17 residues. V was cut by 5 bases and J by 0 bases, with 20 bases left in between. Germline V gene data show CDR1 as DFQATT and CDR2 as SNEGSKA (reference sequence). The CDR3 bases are TGCAGTGCTCACGGGGGGCGAGGTACATATAGCAATCAGCCCCAGCATTTT. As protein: CSAHGGRGTYSNQPQHF.

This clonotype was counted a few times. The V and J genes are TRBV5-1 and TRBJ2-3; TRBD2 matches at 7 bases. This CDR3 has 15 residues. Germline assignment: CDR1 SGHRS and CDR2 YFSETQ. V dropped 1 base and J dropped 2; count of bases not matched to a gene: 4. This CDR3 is CASSLSSGTTDTQYF. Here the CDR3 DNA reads TGCGCCAGCAGCTTGTCTAGCGGAACCACAGATACGCAGTATTTT.

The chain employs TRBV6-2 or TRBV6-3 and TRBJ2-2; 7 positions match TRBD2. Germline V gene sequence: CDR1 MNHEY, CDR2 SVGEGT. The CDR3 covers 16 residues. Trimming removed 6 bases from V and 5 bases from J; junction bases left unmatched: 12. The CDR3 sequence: CASRPLGAGKTGELFF. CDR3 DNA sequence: TGTGCCAGCAGGCCCTTGGGAGCGGGAAAAACCGGGGAGCTGTTTTTT.

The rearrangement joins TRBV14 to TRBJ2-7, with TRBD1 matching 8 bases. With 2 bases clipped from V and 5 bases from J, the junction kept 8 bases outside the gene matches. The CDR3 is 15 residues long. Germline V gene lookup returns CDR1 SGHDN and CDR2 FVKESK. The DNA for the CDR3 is TGTGCCAGCAGCCAATTCGGACAGGGAGATAACGAGCAGTACTTC. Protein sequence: CASSQFGQGDNEQYF.

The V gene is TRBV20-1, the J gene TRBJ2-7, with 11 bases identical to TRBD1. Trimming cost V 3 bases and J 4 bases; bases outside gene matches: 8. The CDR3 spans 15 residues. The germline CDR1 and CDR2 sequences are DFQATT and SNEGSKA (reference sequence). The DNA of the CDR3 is TGCAGTGCTAGGTCCGGGACAGGGGGAGGGTACGAGCAGTACTTC. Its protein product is CSARSGTGGGYEQYF.

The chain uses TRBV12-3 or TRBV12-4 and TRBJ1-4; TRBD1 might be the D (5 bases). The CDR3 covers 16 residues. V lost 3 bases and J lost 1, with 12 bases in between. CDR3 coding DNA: TGTGCCAGCAGTTTGTTCTGGGGGGGAACTAATGAAAAACTGTTTTTT. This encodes CASSLFWGGTNEKLFF.

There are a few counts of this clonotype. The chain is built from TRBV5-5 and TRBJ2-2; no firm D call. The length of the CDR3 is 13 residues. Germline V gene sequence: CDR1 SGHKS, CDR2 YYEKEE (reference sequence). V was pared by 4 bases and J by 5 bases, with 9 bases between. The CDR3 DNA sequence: TGTGCCAGCAGCCGTACTACGACCGGGGAGCTGTTTTTT. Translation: CASSRTTTGELFF.

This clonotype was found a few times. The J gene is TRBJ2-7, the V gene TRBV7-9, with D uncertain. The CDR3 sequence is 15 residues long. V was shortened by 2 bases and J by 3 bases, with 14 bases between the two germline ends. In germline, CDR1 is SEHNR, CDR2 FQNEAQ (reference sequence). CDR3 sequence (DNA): TGTGCCAGCAGCTTAAGGAGCCCTAGGGACTACGAGCAGTACTTC. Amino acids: CASSLRSPRDYEQYF.

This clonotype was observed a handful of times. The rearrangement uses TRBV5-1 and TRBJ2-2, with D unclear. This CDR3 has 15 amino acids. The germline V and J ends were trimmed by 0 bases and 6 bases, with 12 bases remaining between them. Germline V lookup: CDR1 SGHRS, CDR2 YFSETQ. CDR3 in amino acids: CASSLALVVAGELFF. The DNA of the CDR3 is TGCGCCAGCAGCTTGGCTTTGGTCGTGGCCGGGGAGCTGTTTTTT.